The 17 T cell receptor beta chains below all came from one sample that was sequenced in a study of blood T cell repertoires in COVID-19 (dated by TCRdb to 2019 to 2021). The protocol used for the library was the immunoSEQ multiplex PCR assay. Sourced from immuneACCESS, this table was stored by TCRdb with only in-frame sequences that have V and J called. A share of the clones is absent; for the studies checked, an unresolved V gene accounts for under half, and the remainder has no known explanation. This sample is represented by a few hundred thousand clones; nearly 90% of them were singletons. Around 0.96% of the sample is held by the ten biggest clonotypes. The specimen was peripheral blood. Every receptor here comes from a middle-aged woman with COVID-19, enrolled during active disease.

This chain joins TRBV30 and TRBJ2-5; D uncertain. Germline-derived CDR1 and CDR2 are GTSNPN and SVGIG (reference sequence). V was clipped by 0 bases and J by 2 bases, with 10 bases between them. This CDR3 comprises 14 residues. This CDR3 reads CAWSVLQPQETQYF. DNA for the CDR3: TGTGCCTGGAGTGTTTTACAGCCACAAGAGACCCAGTACTTC. Filled out from reference TRBV30 and TRBJ2-5, the complete variable domain reads SQTIHQWPATLVQPVGSPLSLECTVEGTSNPNLYWYRQAAGRGLQLLFYSVGIGQISSEVPQNLSASRPQDRQFILSSKKLLLSDSGFYLCAWSVLQPQETQYFGPGTRLLVL.

The chain joins TRBV7-3 to TRBJ1-1, with TRBD1 matching 8 bases. CDR1 is SGHTA and CDR2 is FQGTGA in the germline V gene. V lost 5 bases to trimming and J lost 4 bases; unmatched junction nucleotides: 9. The CDR3 sequence is 15 residues long. CDR3 amino acids: CASSPRGDRFTEAFF. CDR3 DNA sequence: TGTGCCAGCAGCCCGAGGGGGGACAGGTTCACTGAAGCTTTCTTT.

This chain uses TRBV7-6 with TRBJ2-2, with 9 bases that match TRBD2. The CDR3 has 16 residues. The ends lost 4 bases at V and 0 bases at J; junction bases unmatched: 3. Germline CDR1 is SGHVS and CDR2 is FNYEAQ. The DNA for the CDR3 is TGTGCCAGCAGCTCCAGGACTAGCGCGAACACCGGGGAGCTGTTTTTT. This translates into CASSSRTSANTGELFF.

The rearrangement joins TRBV9 to TRBJ2-2, with 12 nucleotides matching TRBD2. The V gene end was trimmed by 0 bases and the J gene end by 8 bases; junction bases not matched to a gene: 8. The CDR3 has 17 residues. Germline lookup yields CDR1 SGDLS and CDR2 YYNGEE. This CDR3 is CASSVAASGGGSGELFF. CDR3 in DNA: TGTGCCAGCAGCGTAGCGGCTAGCGGGGGGGGCTCTGGGGAGCTGTTTTTT.

The chain has TRBV6-5 and TRBJ1-2; possibly TRBD1 for D (6 bases). V lost 6 bases, J lost 0 bases, and 11 bases lay in between. Germline lookup yields CDR1 MNHEY and CDR2 SVGAGI. The CDR3 covers 14 residues. The CDR3, as DNA: TGTGCCAGCAGGAGGACAGCCTCTAACTATGGCTACACCTTC. Amino acid sequence: CASRRTASNYGYTF.

This clone was recorded once. The chain has TRBV5-1 and TRBJ2-7, with D tentatively TRBD1 (6 bases). Trimming took 0 bases from V and 4 from J, leaving 14 bases between them. CDR3 length equals 15 residues. Germline CDR1 SGHRS, CDR2 YFSETQ. For the CDR3, the DNA is TGCGCCAGCAGCTTGGCCGCAGGGGCCGATTACGAGCAGTACTTC. Translation gives CASSLAAGADYEQYF.

This rearrangement joins TRBV2 to TRBJ2-1, with a possible D match to TRBD1 (6 bases). CDR1 is SNHLY, CDR2 FYNNEI, per germline. This CDR3 is 14 amino acids long. With 0 bases removed from V and 7 bases from J, the gap between germline ends came to 10 bases. CDR3: CASSEALQGNEQFF. The CDR3 nucleotides are TGTGCCAGCAGTGAAGCCCTACAGGGAAATGAGCAGTTCTTC.

The chain links TRBV29-1 to TRBJ1-2; 9 nucleotides agree with TRBD1. J was trimmed by 8 bases and V by 6 bases; bases with no gene match: 13. The germline V gene has CDR1 SQVTM and CDR2 ANQGSEA. This CDR3 is built from 14 residues. The CDR3 coding sequence is TGCAGCGTGACAGGGGGGCTACCCTATGGAGGCTACACCTTC. Amino acids: CSVTGGLPYGGYTF.

This clone was counted a single time. This chain connects TRBV3-1 (or the pseudogene TRBV3-2) to TRBJ2-5, with a possible D match to TRBD1 (5 bases). The V and J ends lost 6 bases and 5 bases respectively, with 19 bases between them. The CDR3 runs 15 residues. CDR1 LGHDT and CDR2 YNNKEL come from the germline V gene (reference sequence). CDR3 sequence: CASSNRNIPQETQYF. DNA of the CDR3: TGTGCCAGCAGTAACAGGAACATCCCACAGGAGACCCAGTACTTC.

The chain is built from TRBV18 and TRBJ2-3; 12 bases align to TRBD1. Germline V gene lookup returns CDR1 KGHSH and CDR2 LQKENI. The ends lost 3 bases at V and 11 bases at J; junction bases unmatched: 9. This CDR3 comprises 15 residues. The CDR3, as DNA: TGTGCCAGCTCACCGGGACAGGGGGCGTTCGTGGTGCAGTATTTT. It yields the protein CASSPGQGAFVVQYF.

This clone was recorded a few times. The chain carries TRBV28 and TRBJ1-6; 8 nucleotides line up with TRBD1. V shed 5 bases, J shed 12 bases, and the junction held 12 bases outside the gene matches. Germline assignment: CDR1 MDHEN and CDR2 SYDVKM. The CDR3 sequence is 15 residues long. CDR3 coding DNA: TGTGCCAGCAGTCTACCCCTAACACAGGGGGTACCCCTCCACTTT. It encodes CASSLPLTQGVPLHF.

This chain connects TRBV19 to TRBJ1-5; 9 nucleotides match TRBD1. From germline, CDR1 is LNHDA and CDR2 SQIVND (reference sequence). This CDR3 is built from 17 residues. The ends lost 2 bases at V and 0 bases at J; junction bases unmatched: 5. CDR3 residues: CASSIIGTGYSNQPQHF. As DNA, the CDR3 is TGTGCCAGTAGTATAATCGGGACAGGGTATAGCAATCAGCCCCAGCATTTT.

The J gene is TRBJ1-5, the V gene TRBV4-3, with 7 bases aligning to TRBD1. This CDR3 comprises 15 residues. Unmatched junction bases numbered 5, after V lost 2 bases and J lost 4 bases. Germline V gives CDR1 LGHNA, CDR2 YSLEER. The CDR3 spells CASSQRHRGNQPQHF. The CDR3 DNA follows: TGCGCCAGCAGCCAAAGGCACAGGGGAAATCAGCCCCAGCATTTT.

The chain recombines TRBV7-8 with TRBJ2-7; TRBD1 is a possible D gene (6 bases). The CDR3 is made up of 14 amino acids. The V end lost 5 bases, the J end lost 3 bases, and 14 bases lay between the germline ends. The germline V gene encodes CDR1 SGHVS and CDR2 FQNEAQ. The CDR3 reads CASSPGQRDYEQYF. As DNA, the CDR3 is TGTGCCAGCAGCCCGGGACAAAGAGACTACGAGCAGTACTTC.

V gene TRBV19 combines with J gene TRBJ2-5, with D tentatively TRBD1 (6 bases). Trimming pared 5 bases from V and 5 bases from J, leaving 15 bases between. Germline V gene lookup returns CDR1 LNHDA and CDR2 SQIVND (reference sequence). The CDR3 has 14 amino acids. The DNA of the CDR3 is TGTGCCAGTAGTCTTCGGACAGCGATGGAGACCCAGTACTTC. It encodes CASSLRTAMETQYF. Together with reference TRBV19 and TRBJ2-5, the CDR3 gives the full variable domain: DGGITQSPKYLFRKEGQNVTLSCEQNLNHDAMYWYRQDPGQGLRLIYYSQIVNDFQKGDIAEGYSVSREKKESFPLTVTSAQKNPTAFYLCASSLRTAMETQYFGPGTRLLVL.

This chain uses TRBV5-1 with TRBJ1-2; 9 bases are a match to TRBD1. CDR1 SGHRS and CDR2 YFSETQ come from the germline V gene. The CDR3 has 13 residues. The trim removed 5 bases at V and 4 bases at J, leaving 3 bases unmatched. CDR3 sequence (DNA): TGCGCCAGCAGGGTACAGGGGGCCTATGGCTACACCTTC. Encoded protein: CASRVQGAYGYTF.

The rearrangement uses TRBV28 and TRBJ2-5; D perhaps matches TRBD2 (5 bases). Deletions cut 11 bases from V and 5 bases from J, with 18 bases between. The CDR3 runs 13 residues. Germline loops: CDR1 MDHEN, CDR2 SYDVKM. CDR3 sequence: CAGSNLDRETQYF. CDR3 in DNA: TGTGCCGGGAGTAACCTGGACCGGGAGACCCAGTACTTC.